The present T cell receptor beta chain was sequenced within a study of beta chain features in type 1 diabetes. The study, taken as a whole, reports: Any role of HLA type in TCRB rearrangement remained unresolved here.

Expressed TCRB transcripts were sequenced after all isolated RNA was converted to cDNA. Data came from immunoSEQ multiplex PCR; TCRdb stores just in-frame clones and leaves some out. Of 900,000 or so clones in the sample, roughly a sixth were seen once. V lost 7 bases and J lost 4; bases outside the gene matches: 7. The CDR3 has 15 amino acids. Per the germline V gene, CDR1 is MNHEY and CDR2 is SVGAGI. Regarding this clone: Its specificity is not known.

Sequenced: naive CD4+ T cells from blood. The chain couples TRBV6-5 to TRBJ2-1; 10 bases align to TRBD2. The sequence derives from a young woman in good health. CDR3 loop: CASKWLTSGYNEQFF. The DNA for the CDR3 is TGTGCCAGCAAGTGGTTGACTAGCGGGTACAATGAGCAGTTCTTC.